A selection of T cell receptor beta chains follows, all from one sample in a study of T-cell memory formation after mild COVID-19. A single record per CDR3 protein comes from TCRdb applying MiXCR to the 5' RACE reads. This table has approximately 250,000 distinct CDR3 sequences, 16% appearing once. The sample taken for sequencing was PBMCs or a T cell subset sorted from them (not recorded which). These TCRs come from a man aged 18 to 30 who had mild COVID-19 (a few samples of this study predate the infection). Cell type and time point are not known. Both conserved end residues are trimmed from each CDR3. Fields, in order: D gene, CDR3 length, V gene, CDR3 protein. The D gene is left open where the match is weak.

NA	13	TRBV20-1	SAREVSTASNEQF
NA	12	TRBV29-1	SVDWGGGGYGYT
TRBD1	12	TRBV29-1	SVGQRTGQETQY
NA	12	TRBV21-1	ASISQGMMAPLH
NA	13	TRBV10-3	AISESLSSAGELF
NA	9	TRBV27	ASRFSYEQF
NA	11	TRBV7-8	ASSFQAGDGYT
TRBD1	13	TRBV18	ASSRNGQGTDTQY
TRBD2	12	TRBV10-3	AIAGHLYQETQY
NA	13	TRBV7-2	ASSFTPTQNQPQH
TRBD2	15	TRBV10-1	ASSPGVSGDPGNIQY
NA	12	TRBV18	ASSSPIPRDEAF
TRBD1	12	TRBV28	ASRPGQGAYGYT
NA	12	TRBV2	ASTSDWSSYEQY
NA	11	TRBV2	ASSVGTPNTQY
TRBD1	14	TRBV6-5	ASSYSRSGTVRGYT
TRBD1	15	TRBV7-6	ASSLGTPGQGTYGYT
NA	13	TRBV28	ASSSLPGQDEKLF
TRBD2	16	TRBV18	ASSQALLAGDRTDTQY
NA	11	TRBV12-3/TRBV12-4	ASSFGGLQPQH
NA	11	TRBV12-3/TRBV12-4	ASSLGKNYGYT
NA	8	TRBV7-9	AGGADTQY
TRBD2	14	TRBV7-9	ASSATSGAGTDTQY
NA	13	TRBV25-1	ASSEAQGVDNEQF
NA	11	TRBV11-2	ASSYQWTTEAF
TRBD1	15	TRBV3-1	ASSQGPGGTGDEKLF
NA	12	TRBV27	ASSLGGVGTEAF
NA	13	TRBV9	ASSVEGRGTDTQY
NA	13	TRBV20-1	SARPARTSGEKLF
NA	10	TRBV12-3/TRBV12-4	ASSPLTGELF
NA	11	TRBV28	ASSAESFSTQY
TRBD1	12	TRBV7-3	ASSPDRGRGGYT
NA	13	TRBV5-1	ASSQQGQNTGELF
NA	8	TRBV27	ASSSETQY
TRBD1	14	TRBV7-9	ASSQGQGYSTDTQY
TRBD1	13	TRBV6-4	ASNQGVNNRDTQY
NA	13	TRBV27	ASSPSDRRNTEAF
NA	15	TRBV6-2/TRBV6-3	ASSYSRAYRDTGELF
NA	16	TRBV5-1	ASSLEYPSRPSYNEQF
NA	13	TRBV7-2	ASSFGGPSTDTQY
NA	13	TRBV5-1	ASSQDGGDTGELF
NA	14	TRBV6-1	ASTRIRDAWGETQY
NA	11	TRBV7-9	ASSQAGANVLT
NA	15	TRBV5-1	ASSSTATSSGANVLT